These 9 T cell receptor beta chains originate from one sample sequenced in a study of shared clonotypes between healthy human individuals. Produced via immunoSEQ multiplex PCR; TCRdb's table is partial and in-frame only. Of about 2.2 million clones listed, about 92% are singletons. Positive CCR7 selection of CD45RO-negative cells yielded the naive CD8 cells, and terminally differentiated effector memory CD45RA+ cells were excluded. The sequenced sample consisted of naive CD8+ T cells from PBMCs. The receptors originated from a young man in good health. Some clones in this sample may be carry-over from other donors' samples.

The chain has TRBV27 and TRBJ2-6, with D possibly TRBD1 on 6 matching bases. The CDR3 has 16 amino acids. Trimming removed 2 bases from V and 2 bases from J, with 10 bases in between. Germline-derived CDR1 and CDR2 are MNHEY and SMNVEV (reference sequence). Here the CDR3 DNA reads TGTGCCAGCAGTTTAGGCAGGGGAACTGGGGCCAACGTCCTGACTTTC. Its protein product is CASSLGRGTGANVLTF. Full variable domain (rest looked up from reference TRBV27 and TRBJ2-6): EAQVTQNPRYLITVTGKKLTVTCSQNMNHEYMSWYRQDPGLGLRQIYYSMNVEVTDKGDVPEGYKVSRKEKRNFPLILESPSPNQTSLYFCASSLGRGTGANVLTFGAGSRLTVL.

The chain employs TRBV14 and TRBJ2-5, with D perhaps matching TRBD2 (5 bases). CDR1 SGHDN and CDR2 FVKESK come from the germline V gene. V was cut by 5 bases and J by 6 bases, with 22 bases left in between. There are 16 residues in the CDR3. CDR3 sequence reads: CASSAEGGYKVKTQYF. The CDR3 DNA is TGTGCCAGCAGCGCAGAAGGAGGCTACAAAGTTAAGACCCAGTACTTC. Based on the CDR3 plus reference TRBV14 and TRBJ2-5, the full variable domain is EAGVTQFPSHSVIEKGQTVTLRCDPISGHDNLYWYRRVMGKEIKFLLHFVKESKQDESGMPNNRFLAERTGGTYSTLKVQPAELEDSGVYFCASSAEGGYKVKTQYFGPGTRLLVL.

The V call is TRBV5-1, the J call TRBJ1-5; no reliable D call. V lost 1 base, J lost 11 bases, and 4 bases lay in between. The germline V gene encodes CDR1 SGHRS and CDR2 YFSETQ. The CDR3 has 10 residues. The CDR3 DNA reads as TGCGCCAGCAGCTTGAGGGCCCAGCATTTT. It encodes CASSLRAQHF. Looking up the rest from reference TRBV5-1 and TRBJ1-5 gives the full variable domain: KAGVTQTPRYLIKTRGQQVTLSCSPISGHRSVSWYQQTPGQGLQFLFEYFSETQRNKGNFPGRFSGRQFSNSRSEMNVSTLELGDSALYLCASSLRAQHFGDGTRLSIL.

The V and J genes are TRBV6-5 and TRBJ2-7; 9 positions agree with TRBD1. CDR3 length: 16 residues. CDR1 and CDR2 (germline): MNHEY, SVGAGI. Trimming took 0 bases from V and 2 from J; bases not matched to a gene: 5. The CDR3 here is CASSYSTGGAAYEQYF. In nucleotides, the CDR3 is TGTGCCAGCAGTTACTCAACAGGGGGCGCAGCCTACGAGCAGTACTTC.

J is TRBJ2-7 and V is TRBV30; 7 bases are shared with TRBD1. The germline V gene has CDR1 GTSNPN and CDR2 SVGIG (reference sequence). The CDR3 has 12 residues. Trimming at V came to 5 bases and at J to 3 bases, leaving 4 bases not matched to a gene. The DNA of the CDR3 is TGTGCCTGGGAGGACAGGAACTACGAGCAGTACTTC. Encoded protein: CAWEDRNYEQYF.

The chain combines TRBV6-6 with TRBJ1-4; a possible D gene is TRBD1 (6 bases). The V end lost 0 bases, the J end lost 8 bases, and 10 bases lay between the germline ends. Germline CDR1 is MNHNY and CDR2 is SVGAGI (reference sequence). The CDR3 has 14 residues. CDR3 region: CASSYSTGGEKLFF. The CDR3 DNA reads as TGTGCCAGCAGTTACTCGACAGGCGGGGAAAAACTGTTTTTT.

CDR3 sequence (DNA): TGCAGCGTTGGCGGGGTACTAGAGTCCTACGAGCAGTACTTC. The encoded protein is CSVGGVLESYEQYF. The rearrangement joins TRBV29-1 to TRBJ2-7, with D perhaps TRBD2 (6 bases). The CDR3 is 14 amino acids. Per the germline V gene, CDR1 is SQVTM and CDR2 is ANQGSEA. With 4 bases removed from V and 1 base from J, the gap between germline ends came to 14 bases.

The chain is built from TRBV5-1 and TRBJ2-1; 11 nucleotides match TRBD2. The CDR3 sequence is 15 residues long. With V trimmed by 4 bases and J by 3 bases, 3 bases remained unmatched. Germline-derived CDR1 and CDR2 are SGHRS and YFSETQ. The CDR3 loop reads CASSQGLADYNEQFF. For the CDR3, the DNA is TGCGCCAGCAGCCAGGGACTAGCGGACTACAATGAGCAGTTCTTC.

About this clone: The same CDR3 is also encoded by other DNA sequences in this sample. The V call is TRBV7-2, the J call TRBJ2-2; D is unclear. The CDR3 has 11 amino acids. The V and J ends lost 5 bases and 6 bases respectively, with 4 bases between them. Germline CDR1 reads SGHTA; CDR2 reads FQGNSA. The CDR3, as DNA: TGTGCCAGCAGCCCTCCCGGGGAGCTGTTTTTT. It encodes CASSPPGELFF.